The text below deals with one TCR beta chain. This sample is part of a study of blood T cell repertoires in COVID-19. Turning to the study itself: Sources were T cells, B-cell-depleted T cells, or PBMCs; the material itself was cDNA or gDNA.

J gave up 2 bases and V 3 bases, and 7 bases lay outside the gene matches. Germline V lookup: CDR1 ENHRY, CDR2 SYGVKD. This CDR3 comprises 16 residues. As originally analysed: Reference gene primer amplification gave estimated nucleated cell counts. The table came from immunoSEQ multiplex PCR; TCRdb's copy has only in-frame clones and leaves some out. The V and J calls and clone size come from that table; D and trimming were worked out from the DNA. The repertoire has 100,000 to 150,000 clones, about 85% of them found once; the top ten carry approximately 12%. The sequence came from a man aged 55 to 70 with acute or convalescent COVID-19. The chain is built from TRBV10-3 and TRBJ2-5; 9 bases map to TRBD2. Sequences were obtained from peripheral blood. CDR3 residues: CAISDLTSGGQETQYF. The CDR3 coding sequence is TGTGCCATCAGTGATCTGACTAGCGGAGGGCAAGAGACCCAGTACTTC.